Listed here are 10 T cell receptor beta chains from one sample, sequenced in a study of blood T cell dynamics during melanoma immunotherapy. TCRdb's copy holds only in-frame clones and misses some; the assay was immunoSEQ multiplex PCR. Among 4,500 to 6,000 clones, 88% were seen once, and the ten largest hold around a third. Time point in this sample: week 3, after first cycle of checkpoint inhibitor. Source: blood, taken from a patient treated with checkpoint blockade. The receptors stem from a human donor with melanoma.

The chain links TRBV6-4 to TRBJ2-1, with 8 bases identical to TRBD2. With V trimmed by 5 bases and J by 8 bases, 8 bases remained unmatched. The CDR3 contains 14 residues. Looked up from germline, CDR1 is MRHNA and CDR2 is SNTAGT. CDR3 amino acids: CASSLSGVLDEQFF. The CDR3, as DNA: TGTGCCAGCAGTCTTAGCGGGGTACTGGATGAGCAGTTCTTC.

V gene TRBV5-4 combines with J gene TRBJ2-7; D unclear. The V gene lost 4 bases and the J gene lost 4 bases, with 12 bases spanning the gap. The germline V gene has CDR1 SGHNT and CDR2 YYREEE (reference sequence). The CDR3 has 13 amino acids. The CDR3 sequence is CASSIGSKYEQYF. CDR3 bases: TGTGCCAGCAGCATAGGGTCCAAATACGAGCAGTACTTC.

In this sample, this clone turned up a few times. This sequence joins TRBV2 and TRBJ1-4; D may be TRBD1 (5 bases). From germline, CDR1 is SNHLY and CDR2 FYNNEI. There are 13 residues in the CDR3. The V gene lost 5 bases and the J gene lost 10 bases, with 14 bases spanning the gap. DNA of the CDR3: TGTGCCAGCAGTACACCCCTCGGGGGAAAACTGTTTTTT. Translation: CASSTPLGGKLFF.

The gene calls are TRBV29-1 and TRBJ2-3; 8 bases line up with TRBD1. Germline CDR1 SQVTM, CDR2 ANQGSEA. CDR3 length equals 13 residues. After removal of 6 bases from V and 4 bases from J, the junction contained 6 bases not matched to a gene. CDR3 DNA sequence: TGCAGCGTCGAACAGGGGGTATCAGATACGCAGTATTTT. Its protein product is CSVEQGVSDTQYF.

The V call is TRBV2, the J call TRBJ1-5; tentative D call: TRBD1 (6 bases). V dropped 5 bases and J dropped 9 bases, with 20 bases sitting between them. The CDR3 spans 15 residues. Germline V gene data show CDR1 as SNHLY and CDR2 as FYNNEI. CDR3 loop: CASSSNGQQGSPQHF. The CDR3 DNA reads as TGTGCCAGCAGTTCCAACGGCCAACAGGGCTCGCCCCAGCATTTT.

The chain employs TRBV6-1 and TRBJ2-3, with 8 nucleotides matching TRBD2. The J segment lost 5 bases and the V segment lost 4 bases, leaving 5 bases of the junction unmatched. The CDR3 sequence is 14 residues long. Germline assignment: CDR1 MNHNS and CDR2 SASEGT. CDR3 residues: CASSGGLEGDTQYF. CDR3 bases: TGTGCCAGCAGTGGGGGACTAGAGGGAGATACGCAGTATTTT.

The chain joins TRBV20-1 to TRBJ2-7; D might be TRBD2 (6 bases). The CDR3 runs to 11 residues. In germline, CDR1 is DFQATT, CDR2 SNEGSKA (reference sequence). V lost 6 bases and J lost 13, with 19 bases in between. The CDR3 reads CSAELTSYIYF. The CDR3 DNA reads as TGCAGTGCAGAGCTGACTAGTTATATTTACTTC.

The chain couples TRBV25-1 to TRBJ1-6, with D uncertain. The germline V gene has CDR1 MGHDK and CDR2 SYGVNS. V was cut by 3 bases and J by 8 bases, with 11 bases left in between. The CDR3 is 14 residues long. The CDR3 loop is CASSEAVSYSPLHF. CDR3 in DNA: TGTGCCAGCAGTGAGGCGGTCAGCTATTCACCCCTCCACTTT.

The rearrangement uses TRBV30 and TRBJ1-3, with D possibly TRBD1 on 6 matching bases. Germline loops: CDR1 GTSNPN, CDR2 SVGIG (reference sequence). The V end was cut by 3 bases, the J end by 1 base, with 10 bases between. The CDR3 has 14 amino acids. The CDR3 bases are TGTGCCTGGAGCATTGGGACATCTGGAAACACCATATATTTT. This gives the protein CAWSIGTSGNTIYF.

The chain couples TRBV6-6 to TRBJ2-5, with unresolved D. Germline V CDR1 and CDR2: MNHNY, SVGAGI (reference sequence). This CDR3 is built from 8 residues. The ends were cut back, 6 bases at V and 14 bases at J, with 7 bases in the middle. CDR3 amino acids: CASSPRYF. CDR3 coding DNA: TGTGCCAGCAGCCCCCGATACTTC.